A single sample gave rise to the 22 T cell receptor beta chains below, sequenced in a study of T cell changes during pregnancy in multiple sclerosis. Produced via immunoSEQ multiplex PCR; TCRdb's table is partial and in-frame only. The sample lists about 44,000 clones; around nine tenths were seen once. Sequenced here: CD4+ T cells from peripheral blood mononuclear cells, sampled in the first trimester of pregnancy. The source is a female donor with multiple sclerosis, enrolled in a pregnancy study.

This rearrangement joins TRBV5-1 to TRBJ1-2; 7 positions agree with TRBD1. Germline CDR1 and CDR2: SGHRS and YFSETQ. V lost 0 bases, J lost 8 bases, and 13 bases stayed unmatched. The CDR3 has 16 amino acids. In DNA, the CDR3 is TGCGCCAGCAGCTTGGCCGCGCCACAGGGGTATGGGGGCTACACCTTC. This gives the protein CASSLAAPQGYGGYTF. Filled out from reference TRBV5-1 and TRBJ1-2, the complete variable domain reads KAGVTQTPRYLIKTRGQQVTLSCSPISGHRSVSWYQQTPGQGLQFLFEYFSETQRNKGNFPGRFSGRQFSNSRSEMNVSTLELGDSALYLCASSLAAPQGYGGYTFGSGTRLTVV.

This CDR3 is CASSFGQGPFAGEAFF. The CDR3 DNA sequence: TGTGCCAGCAGCTTTGGACAGGGCCCTTTTGCGGGCGAAGCTTTCTTT. This sequence joins TRBV5-6 and TRBJ1-1; TRBD1 matches at 8 bases. The germline gives CDR1 SGHDT, CDR2 YYEEEE. This CDR3 comprises 16 residues. V shed 2 bases, J shed 8 bases, and the junction held 14 bases outside the gene matches.

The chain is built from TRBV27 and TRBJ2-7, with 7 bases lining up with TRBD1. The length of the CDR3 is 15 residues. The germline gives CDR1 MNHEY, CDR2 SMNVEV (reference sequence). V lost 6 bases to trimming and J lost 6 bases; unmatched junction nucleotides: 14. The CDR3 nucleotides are TGTGCCAGCAGCCGTCCTTCGACAGGGTACGCCGAGCAGTACTTC. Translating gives CASSRPSTGYAEQYF.

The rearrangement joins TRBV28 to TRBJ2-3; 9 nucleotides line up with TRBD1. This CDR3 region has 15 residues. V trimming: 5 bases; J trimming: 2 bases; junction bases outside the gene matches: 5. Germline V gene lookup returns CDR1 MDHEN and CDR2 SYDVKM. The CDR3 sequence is CASSLTGGLTDTQYF. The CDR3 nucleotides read TGTGCCAGCAGTCTGACAGGGGGACTCACAGATACGCAGTATTTT.

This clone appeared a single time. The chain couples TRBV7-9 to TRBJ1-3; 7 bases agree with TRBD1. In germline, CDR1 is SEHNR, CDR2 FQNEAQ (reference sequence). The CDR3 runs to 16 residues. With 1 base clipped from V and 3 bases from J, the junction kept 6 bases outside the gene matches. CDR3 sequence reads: CASSLDWQGDGNTIYF. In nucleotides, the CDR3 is TGTGCCAGCAGCTTAGACTGGCAGGGGGATGGAAACACCATATATTTT.

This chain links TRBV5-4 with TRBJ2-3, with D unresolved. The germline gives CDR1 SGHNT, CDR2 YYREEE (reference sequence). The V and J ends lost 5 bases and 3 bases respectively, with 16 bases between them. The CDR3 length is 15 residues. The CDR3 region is CASSPARSMTDTQYF. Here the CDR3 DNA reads TGTGCCAGCAGTCCCGCTAGGTCTATGACAGATACGCAGTATTTT.

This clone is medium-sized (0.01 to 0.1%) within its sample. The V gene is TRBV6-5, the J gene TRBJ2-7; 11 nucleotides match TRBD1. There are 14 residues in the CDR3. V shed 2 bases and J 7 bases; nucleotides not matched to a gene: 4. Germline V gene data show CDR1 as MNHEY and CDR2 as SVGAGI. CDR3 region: CASSYHGTGGEQYF. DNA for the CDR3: TGTGCCAGCAGTTACCACGGGACAGGGGGTGAGCAGTACTTC.

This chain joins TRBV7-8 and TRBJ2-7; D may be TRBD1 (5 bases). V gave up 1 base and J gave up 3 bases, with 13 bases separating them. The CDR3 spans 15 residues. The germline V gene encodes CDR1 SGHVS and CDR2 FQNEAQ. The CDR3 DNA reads TGTGCCAGCAGCTTAGTGCAGGGTCAGAGCTACGAGCAGTACTTC. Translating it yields CASSLVQGQSYEQYF.

The CDR3 region is CASSGGGLAADEQYF. The CDR3 bases are TGTGCCAGCAGCGGGGGGGGACTAGCGGCGGACGAGCAGTACTTC. The chain uses TRBV7-6 and TRBJ2-7; 11 bases fit TRBD2. The CDR3 is made up of 15 amino acids. Germline values: CDR1 SGHVS, CDR2 FNYEAQ. V shed 5 bases and J 5 bases; nucleotides not matched to a gene: 8.

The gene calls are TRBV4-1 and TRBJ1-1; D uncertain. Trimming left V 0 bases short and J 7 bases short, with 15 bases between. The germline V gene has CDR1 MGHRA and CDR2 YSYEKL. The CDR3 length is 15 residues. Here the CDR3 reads CASSQDIGLRGEAFF. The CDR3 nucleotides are TGCGCCAGCAGCCAAGATATCGGACTTCGGGGTGAAGCTTTCTTT.

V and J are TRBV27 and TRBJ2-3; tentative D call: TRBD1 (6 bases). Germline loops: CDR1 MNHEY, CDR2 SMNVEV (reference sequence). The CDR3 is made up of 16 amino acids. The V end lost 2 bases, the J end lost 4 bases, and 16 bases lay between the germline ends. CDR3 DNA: TGTGCCAGCAGTTTAAACCTTGCCAGGGGACCAGATACGCAGTATTTT. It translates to CASSLNLARGPDTQYF.

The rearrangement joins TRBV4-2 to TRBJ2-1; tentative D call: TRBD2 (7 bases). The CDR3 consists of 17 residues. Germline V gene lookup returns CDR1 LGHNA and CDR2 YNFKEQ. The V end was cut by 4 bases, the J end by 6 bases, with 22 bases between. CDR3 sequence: CASSRTEGGGFGNEQFF. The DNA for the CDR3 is TGTGCCAGCAGCCGGACAGAGGGGGGAGGGTTCGGCAATGAGCAGTTCTTC.

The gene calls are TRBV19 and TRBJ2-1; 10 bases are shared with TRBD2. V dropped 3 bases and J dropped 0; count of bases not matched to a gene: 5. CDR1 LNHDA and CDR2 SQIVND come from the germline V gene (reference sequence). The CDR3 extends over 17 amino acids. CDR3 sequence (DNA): TGTGCCAGTAGTATGCCTAGCGGGAGACTCTCCTACAATGAGCAGTTCTTC. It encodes CASSMPSGRLSYNEQFF.

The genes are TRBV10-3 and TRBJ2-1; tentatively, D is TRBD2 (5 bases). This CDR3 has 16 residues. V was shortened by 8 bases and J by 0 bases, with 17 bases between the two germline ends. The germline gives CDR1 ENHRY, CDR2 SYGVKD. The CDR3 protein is CAIEPGGPSSYNEQFF. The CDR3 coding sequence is TGTGCCATCGAGCCCGGAGGCCCGAGCTCCTACAATGAGCAGTTCTTC.

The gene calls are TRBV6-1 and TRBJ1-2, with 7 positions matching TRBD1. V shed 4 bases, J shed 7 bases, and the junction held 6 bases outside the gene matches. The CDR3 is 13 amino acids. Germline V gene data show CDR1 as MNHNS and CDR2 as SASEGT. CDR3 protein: CASSGGTALGYTF. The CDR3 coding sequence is TGTGCCAGCAGTGGAGGGACAGCCCTTGGCTACACCTTC.

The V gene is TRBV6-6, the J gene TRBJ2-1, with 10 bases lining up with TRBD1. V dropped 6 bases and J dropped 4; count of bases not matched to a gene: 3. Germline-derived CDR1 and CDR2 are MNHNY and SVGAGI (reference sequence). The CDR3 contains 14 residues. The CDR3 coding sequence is TGTGCCAGCAGGACGGGACAGGGGTACAATGAGCAGTTCTTC. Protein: CASRTGQGYNEQFF.

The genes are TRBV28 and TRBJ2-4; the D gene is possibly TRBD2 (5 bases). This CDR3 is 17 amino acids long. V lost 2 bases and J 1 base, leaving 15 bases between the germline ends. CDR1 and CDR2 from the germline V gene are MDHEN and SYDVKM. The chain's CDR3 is CASSLEAERWAKNIQYF. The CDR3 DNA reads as TGTGCCAGCAGTTTAGAAGCGGAGAGGTGGGCCAAAAACATTCAGTACTTC.

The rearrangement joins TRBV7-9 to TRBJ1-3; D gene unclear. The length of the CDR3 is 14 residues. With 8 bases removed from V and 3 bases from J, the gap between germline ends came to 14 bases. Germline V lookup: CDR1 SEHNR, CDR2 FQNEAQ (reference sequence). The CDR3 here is CASGMAVRGNTIYF. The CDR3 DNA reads TGTGCCAGCGGTATGGCAGTCCGTGGAAACACCATATATTTT.

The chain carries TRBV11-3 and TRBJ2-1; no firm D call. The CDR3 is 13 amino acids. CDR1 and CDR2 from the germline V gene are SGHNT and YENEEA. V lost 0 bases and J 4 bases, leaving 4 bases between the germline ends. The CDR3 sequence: CASSLEQYNEQFF. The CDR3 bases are TGTGCCAGCAGCTTAGAACAATACAATGAGCAGTTCTTC.

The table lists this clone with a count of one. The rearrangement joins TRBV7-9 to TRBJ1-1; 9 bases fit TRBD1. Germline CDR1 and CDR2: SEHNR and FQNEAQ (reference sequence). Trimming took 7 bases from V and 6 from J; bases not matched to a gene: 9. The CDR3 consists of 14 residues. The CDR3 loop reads CASMSTGGVAEAFF. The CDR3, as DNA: TGTGCCAGCATGTCGACAGGGGGTGTCGCTGAAGCTTTCTTT.

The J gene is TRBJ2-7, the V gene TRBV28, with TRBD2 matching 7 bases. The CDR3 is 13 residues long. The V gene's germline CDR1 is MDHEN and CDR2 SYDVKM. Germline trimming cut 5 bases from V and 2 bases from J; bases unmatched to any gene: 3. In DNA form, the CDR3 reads TGTGCCAGCAGTCGGGACTACGCCTACGAGCAGTACTTC. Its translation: CASSRDYAYEQYF. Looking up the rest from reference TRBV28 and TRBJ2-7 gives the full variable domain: DVKVTQSSRYLVKRTGEKVFLECVQDMDHENMFWYRQDPGLGLRLIYFSYDVKMKEKGDIPEGYSVSREKKERFSLILESASTNQTSMYLCASSRDYAYEQYFGPGTRLTVT.

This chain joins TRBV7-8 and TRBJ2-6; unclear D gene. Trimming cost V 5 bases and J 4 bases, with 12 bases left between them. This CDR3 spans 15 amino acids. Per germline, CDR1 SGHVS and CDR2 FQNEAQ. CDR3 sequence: CASSHLAAGANVLTF. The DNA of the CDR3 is TGTGCCAGCAGCCACCTCGCGGCAGGGGCCAACGTCCTGACTTTC.